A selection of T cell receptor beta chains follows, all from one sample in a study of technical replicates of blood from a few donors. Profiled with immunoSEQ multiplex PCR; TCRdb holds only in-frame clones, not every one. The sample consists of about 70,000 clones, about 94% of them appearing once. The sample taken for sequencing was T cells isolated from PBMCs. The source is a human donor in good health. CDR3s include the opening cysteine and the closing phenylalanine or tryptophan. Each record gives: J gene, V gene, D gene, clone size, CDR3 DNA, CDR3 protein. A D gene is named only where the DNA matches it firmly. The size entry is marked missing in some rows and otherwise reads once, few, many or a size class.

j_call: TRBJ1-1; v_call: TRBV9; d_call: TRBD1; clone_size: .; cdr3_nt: TGTGCCAGCAGCGTAGGTGGGACAGGGGCTGAAGCTTTCTTT; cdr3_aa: CASSVGGTGAEAFF
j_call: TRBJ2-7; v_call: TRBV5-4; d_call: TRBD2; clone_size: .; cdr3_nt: TGTGCCAGCAGCTTGGACCCAGCGGGAGAGGACGACGAGCAGTACTTC; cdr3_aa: CASSLDPAGEDDEQYF
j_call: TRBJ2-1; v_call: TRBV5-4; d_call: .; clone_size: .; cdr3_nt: TGTGCCAGCAGCTTTGGAAGGGGCGGTGAGCAGTTCTTC; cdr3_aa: CASSFGRGGEQFF
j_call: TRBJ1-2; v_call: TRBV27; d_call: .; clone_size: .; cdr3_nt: TGTGCCAGCAGTTTCGAGTTTTCAGGGATCTATGGCTACACCTTC; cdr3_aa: CASSFEFSGIYGYTF
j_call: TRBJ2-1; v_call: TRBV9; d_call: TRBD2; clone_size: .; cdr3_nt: TGTGCCAGCAGCGTCGCGGGGAGGCTAGCGGGAGCAACCTACAATGAGCAGTTCTTC; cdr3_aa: CASSVAGRLAGATYNEQFF
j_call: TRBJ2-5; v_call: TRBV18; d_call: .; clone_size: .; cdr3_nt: TGTGCCAGCTCCCAGGGGGAGACCCAGTACTTC; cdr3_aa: CASSQGETQYF
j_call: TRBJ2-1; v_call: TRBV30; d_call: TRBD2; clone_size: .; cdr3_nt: TGTGCCTGGAGTCCAGGACTAGCGGGGGACAATGAGCAGTTCTTC; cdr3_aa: CAWSPGLAGDNEQFF
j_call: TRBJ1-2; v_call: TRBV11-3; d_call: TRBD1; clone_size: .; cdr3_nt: TGTGCCAGCAGCACTTTAGAGGGGACAGGGGATGAAGGGTATGGCTACACCTTC; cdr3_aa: CASSTLEGTGDEGYGYTF
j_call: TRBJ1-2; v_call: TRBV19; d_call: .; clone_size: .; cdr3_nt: TGTGCCAGTAGTCCTGACTACTATGGCTACACCTTC; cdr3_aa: CASSPDYYGYTF
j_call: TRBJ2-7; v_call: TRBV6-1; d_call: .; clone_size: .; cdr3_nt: TGTGCCAGCAGTGAAGGACTAGTCCCCTACGAGCAGTACTTC; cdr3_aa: CASSEGLVPYEQYF
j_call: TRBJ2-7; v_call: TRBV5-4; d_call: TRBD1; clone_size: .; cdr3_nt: TGTGCCAGCCTCGGGACAGGGGACGAGCAGTACTTC; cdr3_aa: CASLGTGDEQYF
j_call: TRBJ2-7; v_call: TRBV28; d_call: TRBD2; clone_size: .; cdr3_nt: TGTGCCAGCAGTGCACCTCTAGCGGGAACGATTGAGGACGAGCAGTACTTC; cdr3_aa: CASSAPLAGTIEDEQYF
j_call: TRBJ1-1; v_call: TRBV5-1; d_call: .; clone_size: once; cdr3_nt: TGCGCCAGCAGCTTGGAATTAAACAGGGCCGGGACTGAAGCTTTCTTT; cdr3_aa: CASSLELNRAGTEAFF
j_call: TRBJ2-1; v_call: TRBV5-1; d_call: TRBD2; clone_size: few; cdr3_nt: TGCGCCAGCAGTCGGACTAGCGGGAGCTCCTACAATGAGCAGTTCTTC; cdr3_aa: CASSRTSGSSYNEQFF
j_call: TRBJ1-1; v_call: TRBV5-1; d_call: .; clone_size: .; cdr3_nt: TGCGCCAGCAGCCCAGGAGGCAGGAACACTGAAGCTTTCTTT; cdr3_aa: CASSPGGRNTEAFF
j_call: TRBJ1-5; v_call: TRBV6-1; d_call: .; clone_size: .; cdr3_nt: TGTGCCAGCAGTGTAACCGAACAGGGCCTACAGCCCCAGCATTTT; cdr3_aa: CASSVTEQGLQPQHF
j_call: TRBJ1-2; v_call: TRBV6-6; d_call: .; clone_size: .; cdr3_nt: TGTGCCAGCAGTTACGTCTCGGGGAACTATGGCTACACCTTC; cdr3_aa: CASSYVSGNYGYTF
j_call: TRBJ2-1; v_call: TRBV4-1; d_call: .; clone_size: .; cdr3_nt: TGCGCCAGCAGCCAAGAATTGTTACCGAGACTAGTAAACAATGAGCAGTTCTTC; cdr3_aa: CASSQELLPRLVNNEQFF
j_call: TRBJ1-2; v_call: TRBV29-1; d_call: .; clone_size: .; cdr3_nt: TGCAGCGTTGAGCAAGGGAGCTATGGCTACACCTTC; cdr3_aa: CSVEQGSYGYTF
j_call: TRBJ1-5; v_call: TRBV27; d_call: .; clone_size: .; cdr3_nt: TGTGCCAGCAGTGGGGCAGCTCATCAGCCCCAGCATTTT; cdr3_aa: CASSGAAHQPQHF
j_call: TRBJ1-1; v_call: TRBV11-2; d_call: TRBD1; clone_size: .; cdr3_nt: TGTGCCAGCAGCCCACAGGGGGGGAACACTGAAGCTTTCTTT; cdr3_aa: CASSPQGGNTEAFF
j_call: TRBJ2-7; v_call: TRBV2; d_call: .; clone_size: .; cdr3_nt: TGTGCCAGCAGTGCCTCAGGCAGCTACGAGCAGTACTTC; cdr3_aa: CASSASGSYEQYF
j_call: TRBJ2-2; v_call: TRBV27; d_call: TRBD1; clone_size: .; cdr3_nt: TGTGCCAGCAGTTTTAGGGGGCCGGACACCGGGGAGCTGTTTTTT; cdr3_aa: CASSFRGPDTGELFF